This T cell receptor beta chain was captured in a study of blood T cell repertoires in COVID-19. J was trimmed by 0 bases and V by 3 bases; bases with no gene match: 2. The CDR3 covers 16 residues. Germline assignment: CDR1 KGHSH and CDR2 LQKENI. Only in-frame clones appear in the TCRdb table, and some are missing; sequencing was by immunoSEQ multiplex PCR. The sample carries just over 80,000 clones, 80% to 85% recorded once. The TCR originated in a man aged 80 or over with acute or convalescent COVID-19. What was sequenced was peripheral blood. The chain links TRBV18 to TRBJ1-6, with 7 bases aligning to TRBD1. CDR3 amino acids: CASSPGQSSYNSPLHF. The DNA for the CDR3 is TGTGCCAGCTCACCGGGACAGAGCTCCTATAATTCACCCCTCCACTTT.